This TCR beta chain was found in a study of OX40 agonist ivuxolimab in advanced cancers. In the study overall: Prior anti-PD-1, anti-PD-L1 or anti-CTLA-4 therapy did not bar entry, and around 39% had some.

This clone appeared once. Assay used: immunoSEQ multiplex PCR; TCRdb lists only in-frame clones, some missing. The table has about 28,000 clones, approximately 80% seen once. The CDR3 sequence is 16 residues long. V lost 4 bases and J lost 4; bases outside the gene matches: 10. Germline V lookup: CDR1 SGHRS, CDR2 YFSETQ. Cycle 7 day 1, cycle 4 day 1, and baseline were the timepoints at which blood was sampled. The V call is TRBV5-1, the J call TRBJ2-2; 7 bases map to TRBD1. This sequence originates from an adult with an advanced solid tumor such as melanoma, head and neck, liver or kidney cancer. The source was CD4+ or CD8+ T cells sorted from blood, collected in a trial of the OX40 agonist ivuxolimab. CDR3 loop: CASSVAQTGTTGELFF. The CDR3, as DNA: TGCGCCAGCAGCGTGGCTCAGACAGGGACCACCGGGGAGCTGTTTTTT.